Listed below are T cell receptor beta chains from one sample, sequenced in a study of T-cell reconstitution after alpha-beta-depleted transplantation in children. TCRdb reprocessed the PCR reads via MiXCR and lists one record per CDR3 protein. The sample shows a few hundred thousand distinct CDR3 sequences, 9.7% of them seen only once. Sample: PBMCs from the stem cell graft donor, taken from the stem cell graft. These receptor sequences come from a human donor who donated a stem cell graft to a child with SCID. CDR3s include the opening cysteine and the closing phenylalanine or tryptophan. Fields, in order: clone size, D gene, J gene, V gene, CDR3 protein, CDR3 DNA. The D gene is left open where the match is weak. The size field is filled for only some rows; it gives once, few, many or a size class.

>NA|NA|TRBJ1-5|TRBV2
CASCEGWSDKGLPQHF
TGTGCCAGCTGTGAAGGGTGGTCAGATAAAGGTCTGCCCCAGCATTTT
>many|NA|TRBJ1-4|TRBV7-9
CASSLYQGGTNEKLFF
TGTGCCAGCAGCTTATACCAGGGAGGAACTAATGAAAAACTGTTTTTT
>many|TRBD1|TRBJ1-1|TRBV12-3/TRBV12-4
CASKSTGSFGFAEAFF
TGTGCCAGCAAGTCGACAGGGTCCTTTGGGTTTGCTGAAGCTTTCTTT
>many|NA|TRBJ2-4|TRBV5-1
CASSLVAPGAKNIQYF
TGCGCCAGCAGCTTGGTGGCCCCAGGGGCCAAAAACATTCAGTACTTC
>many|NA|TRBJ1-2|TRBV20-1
CSARTDSYGYTF
TGCAGTGCTAGGACGGACAGCTATGGCTACACCTTC
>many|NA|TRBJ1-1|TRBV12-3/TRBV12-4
CASRRDTMNTEAFF
TGTGCCAGCAGAAGGGACACGATGAACACTGAAGCTTTCTTT
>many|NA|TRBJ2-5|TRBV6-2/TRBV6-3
CASSYSTSGYLQETQYF
TGTGCCAGCAGTTACTCAACGAGCGGATACCTTCAAGAGACCCAGTACTTC
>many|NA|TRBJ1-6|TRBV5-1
CASSLDILGNSPLHF
TGCGCCAGCAGCTTGGACATTCTGGGGAATTCACCCCTCCACTTT
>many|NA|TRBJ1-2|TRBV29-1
CSVEVTSNYGYTF
TGCAGCGTTGAAGTGACCAGTAACTATGGCTACACCTTC
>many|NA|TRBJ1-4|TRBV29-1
CSVAETYEKLFF
TGCAGCGTCGCGGAAACCTATGAAAAACTGTTTTTT
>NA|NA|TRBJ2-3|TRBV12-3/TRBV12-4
CASSRAVPTDTQYF
TGTGCCAGCAGCCGTGCGGTGCCCACAGATACGCAGTATTTT
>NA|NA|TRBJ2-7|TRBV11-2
CASSIDRGEQYF
TGTGCCAGCAGCATCGACCGGGGCGAGCAGTACTTC
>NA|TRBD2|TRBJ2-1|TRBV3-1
CASSQYPQAGVRHSEEFF
TGTGCCAGCAGCCAATACCCCCAAGCGGGGGTGAGGCACAGTGAGGAGTTCTTC
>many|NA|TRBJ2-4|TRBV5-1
CASSSVLLAKNIQYF
TGCGCCAGCAGCTCGGTACTACTAGCCAAAAACATTCAGTACTTC
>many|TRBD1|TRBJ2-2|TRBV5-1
CASSRRTGANANTGELFF
TGCGCCAGCAGCCGGAGGACAGGGGCTAACGCGAACACCGGGGAGCTGTTTTTT
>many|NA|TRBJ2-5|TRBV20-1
CSALVRDGQETQYF
TGCAGTGCACTAGTCCGGGATGGGCAAGAGACCCAGTACTTC
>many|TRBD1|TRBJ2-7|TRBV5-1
CASSTTQGATGYEQYF
TGCGCCAGCAGCACCACACAGGGGGCTACGGGCTACGAGCAGTACTTC
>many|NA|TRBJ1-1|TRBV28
CASRGPTEAFF
TGTGCCAGCAGGGGCCCCACTGAAGCTTTCTTT
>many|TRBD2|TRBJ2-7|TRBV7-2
CASSLVAGGTYEQYF
TGTGCCAGCAGCTTGGTGGCGGGGGGAACCTACGAGCAGTACTTC
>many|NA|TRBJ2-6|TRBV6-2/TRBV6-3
CASNPLRGASLDSGANVLTF
TGTGCCAGCAACCCGCTACGGGGGGCTTCACTCGACTCTGGGGCCAACGTCCTGACTTTC
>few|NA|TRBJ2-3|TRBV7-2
CASSLAWAGTSTDTQYF
TGTGCCAGCAGCTTAGCGTGGGCAGGGACTAGCACAGATACGCAGTATTTT
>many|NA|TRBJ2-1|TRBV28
CASSDPGAYPYNEQFF
TGTGCCAGCAGTGACCCGGGGGCTTACCCCTACAATGAGCAGTTCTTC
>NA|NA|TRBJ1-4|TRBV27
CAGSPGPGWGTTNEKLFF
TGTGCCGGCAGCCCGGGCCCGGGTTGGGGGACAACTAATGAAAAACTGTTTTTT
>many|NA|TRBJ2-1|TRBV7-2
CASSLRGFNEQFF
TGTGCCAGCAGCCTACGGGGGTTCAATGAGCAGTTCTTC
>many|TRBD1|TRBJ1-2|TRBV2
CASSDRGRSYTF
TGTGCCAGCAGTGACAGGGGGCGAAGCTACACCTTC
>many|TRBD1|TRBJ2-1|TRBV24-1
CATSDWGQPYNEQFF
TGTGCCACCAGTGATTGGGGACAGCCCTACAATGAGCAGTTCTTC
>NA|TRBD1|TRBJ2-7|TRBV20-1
CCARGPPIRDSHYEQYF
TGCTGTGCTAGGGGGCCACCAATCCGGGACAGTCACTACGAGCAGTACTTC
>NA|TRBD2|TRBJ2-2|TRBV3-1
CASRSLADTGELFF
TGTGCCAGCAGATCTCTAGCGGACACCGGGGAGCTGTTTTTT
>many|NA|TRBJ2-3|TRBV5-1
CASSLVGSNTQYF
TGCGCCAGCAGCTTGGTTGGTAGTAATACGCAGTATTTT
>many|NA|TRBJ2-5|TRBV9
CASSVAGVETQYF
TGTGCCAGCAGCGTAGCAGGGGTCGAGACCCAGTACTTC
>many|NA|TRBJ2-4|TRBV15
CATSLGPAKNIQYF
TGTGCCACCAGCCTGGGGCCAGCCAAAAACATTCAGTACTTC
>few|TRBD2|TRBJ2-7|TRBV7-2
CASSFRLAGTYEQYF
TGTGCCAGCAGCTTTCGACTAGCGGGGACCTACGAGCAGTACTTC
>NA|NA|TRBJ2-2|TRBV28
CASGWRGTPNTGELFF
TGTGCCAGCGGTTGGCGCGGGACTCCAAACACCGGGGAGCTGTTTTTT
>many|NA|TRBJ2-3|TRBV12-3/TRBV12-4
CASSLNTQYF
TGTGCCAGCAGTTTAAACACGCAGTATTTT
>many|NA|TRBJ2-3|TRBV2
CASSEPGRTDTQYF
TGTGCCAGCAGTGAACCCGGACGGACAGATACGCAGTATTTT
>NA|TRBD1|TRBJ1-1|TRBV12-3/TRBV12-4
CASSIEYRDRGRF
TGTGCCAGCAGCATAGAATACCGGGACAGGGGAAGATTT
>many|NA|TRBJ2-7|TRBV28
CASSRPGSLSYEQYF
TGTGCCAGCAGCCGCCCCGGGAGCCTCTCCTACGAGCAGTACTTC
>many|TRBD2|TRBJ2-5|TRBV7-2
CASSRGGVLYQETQYF
TGTGCCAGCAGCCGGGGGGGAGTCTTGTACCAAGAGACCCAGTACTTC
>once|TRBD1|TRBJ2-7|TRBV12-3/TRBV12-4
CASTVMTGGGREQYF
TGTGCCAGCACCGTTATGACAGGGGGAGGCCGGGAGCAGTACTTC
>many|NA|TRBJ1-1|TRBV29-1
CSVSWDGVTEAFF
TGCAGCGTTTCCTGGGATGGAGTCACTGAAGCTTTCTTT
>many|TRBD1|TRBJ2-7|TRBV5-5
CASSRTGTGLSYEQYF
TGTGCCAGCAGCCGCACCGGGACAGGGCTATCCTACGAGCAGTACTTC
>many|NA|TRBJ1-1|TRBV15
CATSRVGNTEAFF
TGTGCCACCAGCAGAGTTGGGAACACTGAAGCTTTCTTT
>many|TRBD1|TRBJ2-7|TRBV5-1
CASSLGQGAPYEQYF
TGCGCCAGCAGCCTGGGACAGGGAGCCCCCTACGAGCAGTACTTC
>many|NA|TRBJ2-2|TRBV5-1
CASSLVVGSNTGELFF
TGCGCCAGCAGCTTGGTTGTGGGGTCAAACACCGGGGAGCTGTTTTTT
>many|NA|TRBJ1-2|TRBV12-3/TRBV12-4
CASNGGRMNYGYTF
TGTGCCAGCAACGGCGGGCGGATGAACTATGGCTACACCTTC
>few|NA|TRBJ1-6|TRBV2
CASSYPPGPYSSYNSPLHF
TGTGCCAGCAGTTACCCCCCGGGCCCCTACTCCTCCTATAATTCACCCCTCCACTTT
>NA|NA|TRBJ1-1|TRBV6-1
CASKIRTGHTEAFF
TGTGCCAGCAAGATTCGGACGGGACACACTGAAGCTTTCTTT
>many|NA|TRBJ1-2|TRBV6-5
CASSRQENYGYTF
TGTGCCAGCAGTCGTCAGGAGAACTATGGCTACACCTTC
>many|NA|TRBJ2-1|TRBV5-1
CASSLGAHTYNEQFF
TGCGCCAGCAGCTTGGGAGCCCACACCTACAATGAGCAGTTCTTC
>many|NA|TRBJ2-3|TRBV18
CASSPLGGADTQYF
TGTGCCAGCTCACCACTGGGGGGCGCAGATACGCAGTATTTT
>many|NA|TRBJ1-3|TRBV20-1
CSARGQVSSGNTIYF
TGCAGTGCTAGAGGACAGGTCAGCTCTGGAAACACCATATATTTT
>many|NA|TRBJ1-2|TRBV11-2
CASSLGNGYTF
TGTGCCAGCAGCTTGGGCAATGGCTACACCTTC
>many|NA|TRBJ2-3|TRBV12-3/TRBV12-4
CASSFRGAPPDTQYF
TGTGCCAGCAGTTTTCGGGGGGCTCCTCCAGATACGCAGTATTTT
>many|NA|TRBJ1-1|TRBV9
CASSVGSGTEAFF
TGTGCCAGCAGCGTAGGATCGGGCACTGAAGCTTTCTTT
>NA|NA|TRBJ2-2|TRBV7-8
CASSPNVGTLNTGELFF
TGTGCCAGCAGCCCTAATGTAGGGACATTGAACACCGGGGAGCTGTTTTTT
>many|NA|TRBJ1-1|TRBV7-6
CASSLEGGIMNTEAFF
TGTGCCAGCAGCTTAGAAGGGGGGATTATGAACACTGAAGCTTTCTTT
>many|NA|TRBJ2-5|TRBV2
CASSELKLGETQYF
TGTGCCAGCAGTGAATTGAAGCTTGGGGAGACCCAGTACTTC
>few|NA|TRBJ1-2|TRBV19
CASTLGYYGYTF
TGTGCCAGTACGTTGGGGTACTATGGCTACACCTTC
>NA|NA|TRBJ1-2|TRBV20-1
CSAVRNYGYTF
TGCAGTGCCGTAAGGAACTATGGCTACACCTTC
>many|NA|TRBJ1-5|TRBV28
CASKQEISNQPQHF
TGTGCCAGCAAACAGGAGATTAGCAATCAGCCCCAGCATTTT